One and the same sample provided the 31 T cell receptor beta chains below, sequenced in a study of blood T cell repertoires in COVID-19. Profiled with immunoSEQ multiplex PCR; TCRdb holds only in-frame clones, not every one. Found here are some 270,000 clones, 70% to 90% of them singletons; the top ten hold 0.87%. The sequenced material came from peripheral blood. The receptors here all came from a human donor with COVID-19, enrolled during active disease. The donor label of this sample is uncertain.

The chain couples TRBV6-5 to TRBJ1-1; 9 nucleotides align to TRBD1. The CDR3 totals 13 residues. J lost 5 bases, V lost 7 bases, and 5 bases had no gene match. Germline assignment: CDR1 MNHEY and CDR2 SVGAGI. The CDR3 DNA reads as TGTGCCAGCACCAAGGACAGGGGTACTGAAGCTTTCTTT. Its translation is CASTKDRGTEAFF.

The chain recombines TRBV6-5 with TRBJ1-1; unclear D gene. The germline CDR1 and CDR2 sequences are MNHEY and SVGAGI. This CDR3 is 15 amino acids long. The germline V and J ends were trimmed by 3 bases and 0 bases, with 11 bases remaining between them. The CDR3 loop is CASSYSYSLNTEAFF. The CDR3 DNA is TGTGCCAGCAGTTATTCCTACAGTTTGAACACTGAAGCTTTCTTT.

The chain employs TRBV6-5 and TRBJ2-7; possibly TRBD1 for D (6 bases). V dropped 2 bases and J dropped 7 bases, with 15 bases sitting between them. The length of the CDR3 is 14 residues. Germline V gives CDR1 MNHEY, CDR2 SVGAGI. CDR3 loop: CASSYGTTTEEQYF. DNA of the CDR3: TGTGCCAGCAGTTACGGGACAACTACTGAGGAGCAGTACTTC.

The genes are TRBV7-6 and TRBJ2-5; D may be TRBD2 (6 bases). CDR3 length equals 15 residues. Germline CDR1 reads SGHVS; CDR2 reads FNYEAQ. V lost 0 bases to trimming and J lost 2 bases, with 10 bases between them. The CDR3 here is CASSLAEGLQETQYF. The CDR3 nucleotides read TGTGCCAGCAGCTTAGCGGAGGGACTGCAAGAGACCCAGTACTTC.

The rearrangement links TRBV19 to TRBJ1-1, with 9 bases matching TRBD1. V dropped 5 bases and J dropped 5; count of bases not matched to a gene: 9. Germline V CDR1 and CDR2: LNHDA, SQIVND (reference sequence). CDR3 length: 15 residues. The CDR3 sequence: CASSPRQGELTEAFF. CDR3 nucleotide sequence: TGTGCCAGTAGTCCCCGACAGGGGGAATTAACTGAAGCTTTCTTT.

The table lists this clone with a count of one. The CDR3 DNA is TGTGCCAGCAGTTACGGGGGGAGGAGTGGTGAAAAACTGTTTTTT. Protein product: CASSYGGRSGEKLFF. The chain uses TRBV6-5 and TRBJ1-4; a possible D gene is TRBD1 (5 bases). The CDR3 is made up of 15 amino acids. Per the germline V gene, CDR1 is MNHEY and CDR2 is SVGAGI. Trimming took 2 bases from V and 7 from J, leaving 14 bases between them.

Here the CDR3 DNA reads TGTGCCAGCAGTTTGGGAGGGGACCGTGGCTACACCTTC. It translates to CASSLGGDRGYTF. The chain recombines TRBV28 with TRBJ1-2; a weak D match, TRBD1 (5 bases). This CDR3 spans 13 amino acids. Germline lookup yields CDR1 MDHEN and CDR2 SYDVKM. Trimming shortened V by 3 bases and J by 7 bases, and 12 bases separated the two germline ends.

A single count supports this clone. This rearrangement joins TRBV6-5 to TRBJ1-1, with D uncertain. The CDR3 contains 15 residues. V shed 0 bases and J shed 1 base, with 9 bases lying between them. The V gene's germline CDR1 is MNHEY and CDR2 SVGAGI. This CDR3 reads CASSYSRLGNTEAFF. In DNA, the CDR3 is TGTGCCAGCAGTTACTCGAGGCTTGGGAACACTGAAGCTTTCTTT.

The chain recombines TRBV7-8 with TRBJ2-1; D perhaps matches TRBD1 (6 bases). The CDR3 runs 14 residues. The germline V and J ends were trimmed by 7 bases and 6 bases, with 16 bases remaining between them. In germline, CDR1 is SGHVS, CDR2 FQNEAQ. CDR3 protein: CASNSGHGPNEQFF. The CDR3 nucleotides are TGTGCCAGCAACTCGGGACATGGACCCAATGAGCAGTTCTTC.

CDR3 sequence: CASSFIYSRVGGYTF. DNA of the CDR3: TGTGCCAGCAGTTTTATCTATAGCAGGGTTGGTGGCTACACCTTC. The rearrangement links TRBV28 to TRBJ1-2; D possibly corresponds to TRBD1 (5 bases). CDR3 length equals 15 residues. V gave up 3 bases and J gave up 7 bases, with 18 bases separating them. Germline V CDR1 and CDR2: MDHEN, SYDVKM.

This clone was counted a few times. This sequence joins TRBV5-5 and TRBJ2-7, with 11 bases matching TRBD1. The CDR3 contains 17 residues. From germline, CDR1 is SGHKS and CDR2 YYEKEE (reference sequence). Germline trimming cut 5 bases from V and 8 bases from J; bases unmatched to any gene: 18. Written as DNA, the CDR3 is TGTGCCAGCAGGGCCGGGACAGGGGGATTAGGGGAGGGCCAGCAGTACTTC. This codes for CASRAGTGGLGEGQQYF.

V usage is TRBV5-4 and J usage is TRBJ2-7; D remains ambiguous. Germline V gene lookup returns CDR1 SGHNT and CDR2 YYREEE (reference sequence). The CDR3 is made up of 13 amino acids. V lost 4 bases to trimming and J lost 7 bases, with 15 bases between them. CDR3 protein: CASSRDWVEEQYF. In DNA form, the CDR3 reads TGTGCCAGCAGCCGAGACTGGGTAGAGGAGCAGTACTTC.

The chain recombines TRBV30 with TRBJ1-1; no firm D call. V was cut by 3 bases and J by 1 base, with 9 bases left in between. This CDR3 has 13 residues. Germline CDR1 is GTSNPN and CDR2 is SVGIG (reference sequence). The chain's CDR3 is CAWSTAGNTEAFF. CDR3 in DNA: TGTGCCTGGAGCACGGCGGGGAACACTGAAGCTTTCTTT.

The count of this clone is one. The genes are TRBV27 and TRBJ2-7; 10 bases agree with TRBD2. This CDR3 is built from 15 residues. Unmatched junction bases numbered 4, after V lost 2 bases and J lost 3 bases. In germline, CDR1 is MNHEY, CDR2 SMNVEV (reference sequence). CDR3 residues: CASSLGLAGDYEQYF. DNA of the CDR3: TGTGCCAGCAGTTTAGGGCTAGCGGGAGACTACGAGCAGTACTTC.

This chain links TRBV11-2 with TRBJ1-6; 8 nucleotides match TRBD1. CDR3 length equals 17 residues. The germline V gene encodes CDR1 SGHAT and CDR2 FQNNGV. The V and J ends lost 3 bases and 0 bases, in that order; junction bases with no gene match: 4. The CDR3 DNA reads TGTGCCAGCAGCTTGGACAGGGCGAGCTCCTATAATTCACCCCTCCACTTT. Protein product: CASSLDRASSYNSPLHF.

The chain links TRBV25-1 to TRBJ1-1, with unresolved D. The V gene's germline CDR1 is MGHDK and CDR2 SYGVNS. The V gene lost 10 bases and the J gene lost 2 bases, with 8 bases spanning the gap. The CDR3 length is 11 residues. In DNA, the CDR3 is TGTGCCACCGCAGGAAACACTGAAGCTTTCTTT. This gives the protein CATAGNTEAFF.

This clone was counted a few times. This sequence joins TRBV30 and TRBJ1-5, with D perhaps matching TRBD1 (6 bases). Germline V gene data show CDR1 as GTSNPN and CDR2 as SVGIG (reference sequence). V lost 3 bases and J 0 bases, leaving 9 bases between the germline ends. This CDR3 region has 14 residues. CDR3 residues: CAWSRDISNQPQHF. For the CDR3, the DNA is TGTGCCTGGAGCCGGGACATTAGCAATCAGCCCCAGCATTTT. Full variable domain (missing parts from reference TRBV30 and TRBJ1-5): SQTIHQWPATLVQPVGSPLSLECTVEGTSNPNLYWYRQAAGRGLQLLFYSVGIGQISSEVPQNLSASRPQDRQFILSSKKLLLSDSGFYLCAWSRDISNQPQHFGDGTRLSIL.

The rearrangement uses TRBV2 and TRBJ2-1; 9 positions agree with TRBD1. Germline V gives CDR1 SNHLY, CDR2 FYNNEI. Trimming cost V 6 bases and J 4 bases; bases outside gene matches: 19. This CDR3 is 19 amino acids long. Here the CDR3 DNA reads TGTGCCAGCAGCCTACCTGACAGGGGGTATGATCAAATATACAATGAGCAGTTCTTC. It specifies CASSLPDRGYDQIYNEQFF.

The chain uses TRBV12-3 or TRBV12-4 and TRBJ2-5; 8 positions agree with TRBD2. The CDR3 loop spans 12 amino acids. Germline trimming cut 8 bases from V and 10 bases from J; bases unmatched to any gene: 9. In DNA, the CDR3 is TGTGCCAGCTCACGGGGGGGCAGGGGCCAGTACTTC. This sequence encodes CASSRGGRGQYF.

The chain joins TRBV5-1 to TRBJ1-1; no definite D call. Germline V gives CDR1 SGHRS, CDR2 YFSETQ. The CDR3 totals 14 residues. Trimming took off 4 bases at V and 2 bases at J, with 12 bases between the two ends. CDR3 DNA: TGCGCCAGCAGCCTAAGAAGAGCAAACACTGAAGCTTTCTTT. Residues: CASSLRRANTEAFF. The full variable domain, its missing parts supplied by reference TRBV5-1 and TRBJ1-1, is KAGVTQTPRYLIKTRGQQVTLSCSPISGHRSVSWYQQTPGQGLQFLFEYFSETQRNKGNFPGRFSGRQFSNSRSEMNVSTLELGDSALYLCASSLRRANTEAFFGQGTRLTVV.

A single count supports this clone. The chain carries TRBV25-1 and TRBJ1-1; D is unclear. Germline V gene sequence: CDR1 MGHDK, CDR2 SYGVNS. Trimming pared 3 bases from V and 1 base from J, leaving 6 bases between. The CDR3 length is 13 residues. This CDR3 is CASSELGNTEAFF. In DNA, the CDR3 is TGTGCCAGCAGTGAGCTAGGGAACACTGAAGCTTTCTTT.

The chain has TRBV6-1 and TRBJ1-1, with TRBD1 matching over 8 bases. CDR3 length: 15 residues. Trimming at V came to 7 bases and at J to 4 bases, leaving 11 bases not matched to a gene. Per germline, CDR1 MNHNS and CDR2 SASEGT. This CDR3 is CASTLSQGQGTEAFF. Written as DNA, the CDR3 is TGTGCCAGCACCCTAAGCCAAGGACAGGGCACTGAAGCTTTCTTT.

The V gene is TRBV2, the J gene TRBJ1-2; tentatively, D is TRBD1 (6 bases). The CDR3 covers 14 residues. CDR1 is SNHLY and CDR2 is FYNNEI in the germline V gene. Trimming pared 7 bases from V and 2 bases from J, leaving 14 bases between. The CDR3 loop is CASTRGGANYGYTF. The CDR3 nucleotides are TGTGCCAGCACCAGAGGGGGGGCGAACTATGGCTACACCTTC.

The gene calls are TRBV29-1 and TRBJ2-2, with D tentatively TRBD2 (5 bases). V shed 4 bases and J shed 0 bases, with 12 bases lying between them. CDR3 size: 15 residues. Germline assignment: CDR1 SQVTM and CDR2 ANQGSEA. The chain's CDR3 is CSVGRTPANTGELFF. The CDR3 bases are TGCAGCGTTGGCAGGACTCCAGCGAACACCGGGGAGCTGTTTTTT.

A remark on this clone: At one of its ends the junction is not consistent with the germline gene, which may arise from a read error. The chain carries TRBV20-1 and TRBJ1-1; 10 bases are a match to TRBD1. This CDR3 region has 15 residues. Germline values: CDR1 DFQATT, CDR2 SNEGSKA (reference sequence). CDR3 in amino acids: CSASPSGQGNSEAFF. As DNA, the CDR3 is TGCAGTGCTAGTCCGTCGGGACAGGGGAACTCTGAAGCTTTCTTT.

V and J are TRBV19 and TRBJ1-2, with 8 bases identical to TRBD1. J was trimmed by 2 bases and V by 4 bases; bases with no gene match: 3. Germline V gene sequence: CDR1 LNHDA, CDR2 SQIVND (reference sequence). This CDR3 has 14 residues. The CDR3 DNA is TGTGCCAGTAGTACAGGGGGCGCCAACTATGGCTACACCTTC. It encodes CASSTGGANYGYTF.

The table lists this clone with a count of one. The chain carries TRBV27 and TRBJ2-5, with a possible D match to TRBD2 (6 bases). This CDR3 is built from 13 residues. V was trimmed by 2 bases and J by 4 bases, leaving 8 bases between them. Germline V lookup: CDR1 MNHEY, CDR2 SMNVEV (reference sequence). The chain's CDR3 is CASSLRRGETQYF. CDR3 sequence (DNA): TGTGCCAGCAGTTTACGGCGGGGAGAGACCCAGTACTTC.

This clone has just a few counts. V usage is TRBV12-3 or TRBV12-4 and J usage is TRBJ2-5; a possible D gene is TRBD2 (5 bases). V gave up 3 bases and J gave up 5 bases, with 10 bases separating them. CDR3 size: 13 residues. The CDR3 is CASSFTRPETQYF. Here the CDR3 DNA reads TGTGCCAGCAGTTTTACTAGACCTGAGACCCAGTACTTC.

The chain couples TRBV29-1 to TRBJ2-1; maybe TRBD2 (7 bases). Germline values: CDR1 SQVTM, CDR2 ANQGSEA. This CDR3 region has 14 residues. V was pared by 7 bases and J by 4 bases, with 17 bases between. The CDR3 DNA reads TGCAGCGCCGATAGGGGGGGGGATTACAATGAGCAGTTCTTC. Encoded protein: CSADRGGDYNEQFF.

V gene TRBV11-2 combines with J gene TRBJ2-1; TRBD2 agrees at 13 bases. Trimming removed 8 bases from V and 6 bases from J; junction bases left unmatched: 4. Germline CDR1 reads SGHAT; CDR2 reads FQNNGV. The CDR3 loop spans 14 amino acids. In DNA form, the CDR3 reads TGTGCCAGCCTCCGGACTAGCGGGAGCAATGAGCAGTTCTTC. Translated: CASLRTSGSNEQFF.

This rearrangement joins TRBV11-2 to TRBJ1-6; tentatively, D is TRBD1 (5 bases). The CDR3 consists of 14 residues. Germline V gene lookup returns CDR1 SGHAT and CDR2 FQNNGV. V dropped 1 base and J dropped 9 bases, with 10 bases sitting between them. This CDR3 is CASSLGTPRSPLHF. The CDR3 bases are TGTGCCAGCAGCTTAGGGACACCTCGTTCACCCCTCCACTTT.